One and the same sample provided the 25 T cell receptor beta chains below, sequenced in a study of blood T cells in healthy people across ages. A second PCR of roughly 7 to 11 cycles used a sample-barcoded 5' primer and a J-beta primer mix. TCRdb reanalysed the 5' RACE reads using MiXCR and keeps one entry per CDR3 protein. The sample comprises approximately 1,100,000 distinct CDR3 sequences, more than 40% of which are singletons, and 15% to 20% rests with the top ten. The sequenced sample was blood. Source of these receptors: a woman in her fifties or sixties in good health.

The chain joins TRBV6-5 to TRBJ2-7; D possibly corresponds to TRBD1 (5 bases). CDR1 and CDR2 from the germline V gene are MNHEY and SVGAGI. V shed 6 bases and J shed 0 bases, with 9 bases lying between them. This CDR3 has 13 residues. As DNA, the CDR3 is TGTGCCAGCAGAAACAGGTACTCCTACGAGCAGTACTTC. Translated, it gives CASRNRYSYEQYF.

This rearrangement joins TRBV20-1 to TRBJ2-3; 7 bases match TRBD2. Germline V gives CDR1 DFQATT, CDR2 SNEGSKA (reference sequence). J gave up 2 bases and V 5 bases, and 10 bases lay outside the gene matches. CDR3 length: 15 amino acids. As DNA, the CDR3 is TGCAGTGCTTCTGGACTAGTGGGGCACACAGATACGCAGTATTTT. The encoded protein is CSASGLVGHTDTQYF.

The genes are TRBV7-9 and TRBJ2-4; D is undetermined. The end of the DNA fits TRBJ2-7 better, so the J call may be wrong. The germline CDR1 and CDR2 sequences are SEHNR and FQNEAQ (reference sequence). The CDR3 is 13 residues long. The DNA for the CDR3 is TGTGCCAGCAGCCGCCCCTCCGGTGGCGAGCAGTACTTC. Translating it yields CASSRPSGGEQYF.

The chain combines TRBV11-2 with TRBJ2-3; TRBD2 is a possible D gene (5 bases). V was shortened by 2 bases and J by 6 bases, with 12 bases between the two germline ends. The CDR3 consists of 14 residues. CDR1 is SGHAT and CDR2 is FQNNGV in the germline V gene. CDR3 in amino acids: CASSLNGVTDTQYF. The CDR3 region has the DNA TGTGCCAGCAGCTTAAACGGGGTCACGGATACGCAGTATTTT.

A word on this clonotype: A much larger clone lies a single base off, so this may be a read error. The rearrangement uses TRBV20-1 and TRBJ2-5, with 11 bases aligning to TRBD2. Matching the DNA end better, TRBJ2-7 makes the J call doubtful. Germline CDR1 is DFQATT and CDR2 is SNEGSKA (reference sequence). This CDR3 comprises 13 residues. CDR3 coding DNA: TGCAGTGCTATAACACTAGCGGGAGCCGAGCAGTACTTC. Translating gives CSAITLAGAEQYF.

The V call is TRBV25-1, the J call TRBJ2-1, with D hard to call. This CDR3 is built from 15 residues. Germline V gives CDR1 MGHDK, CDR2 SYGVNS. The V gene lost 2 bases and the J gene lost 8 bases, with 16 bases spanning the gap. CDR3 in DNA: TGTGCCAGCAGTGAACGGCAAGGAACCCTCCATGAGCAGTTCTTC. It yields the protein CASSERQGTLHEQFF. Full variable domain (missing parts from reference TRBV25-1 and TRBJ2-1): EADIYQTPRYLVIGTGKKITLECSQTMGHDKMYWYQQDPGMELHLIHYSYGVNSTEKGDLSSESTVSRIRTEHFPLTLESARPSHTSQYLCASSERQGTLHEQFFGPGTRLTVL.

This chain connects TRBV29-1 to TRBJ2-3, with D uncertain. This CDR3 is 14 amino acids long. Germline CDR1 SQVTM, CDR2 ANQGSEA. V lost 5 bases, J lost 0 bases, and 12 bases lay in between. The CDR3 protein is CSVLGGASTDTQYF. The CDR3 DNA follows: TGCAGCGTTCTAGGCGGTGCTAGCACAGATACGCAGTATTTT.

This clonotype has just a few counts. The chain recombines TRBV20-1 with TRBJ2-5; weak D call: TRBD2 (5 bases). Germline V gene sequence: CDR1 DFQATT, CDR2 SNEGSKA (reference sequence). The CDR3 is 15 amino acids. The germline V and J ends were trimmed by 4 bases and 2 bases, with 17 bases remaining between them. In DNA, the CDR3 is TGCAGTGCTACGCCGGGAACTCACCCTCAAGAGACCCAGTACTTC. Amino acid sequence: CSATPGTHPQETQYF.

This chain links TRBV7-8 with TRBJ1-5; possibly TRBD1 for D (5 bases). The CDR3 covers 15 residues. Trimming left V 2 bases short and J 1 base short, with 9 bases between. Germline CDR1 reads SGHVS; CDR2 reads FQNEAQ. The CDR3 loop is CASSLRDGSNQPQHF. CDR3 nucleotides: TGTGCCAGCAGCTTAAGGGACGGAAGCAATCAGCCCCAGCATTTT.

The V gene is TRBV2, the J gene TRBJ2-7, with a weak D call TRBD1 (6 bases). This CDR3 has 15 residues. Trimming removed 8 bases from V and 3 bases from J, with 20 bases in between. Germline CDR1 and CDR2: SNHLY and FYNNEI. CDR3 nucleotide sequence: TGTGCCAGCGCCAGGGGCAACCAACAACACTACGAGCAGTACTTC. Translation gives CASARGNQQHYEQYF.

This clonotype has just a few counts. The chain is built from TRBV7-3 and TRBJ1-2; D possibly corresponds to TRBD1 (5 bases). The CDR3 loop spans 16 amino acids. Germline-derived CDR1 and CDR2 are SGHTA and FQGTGA. The V and J ends lost 2 bases and 4 bases respectively, with 17 bases between them. In DNA, the CDR3 is TGTGCCAGCAGCTTACCTGGCAGGGTTAAAAGCTATGGCTACACCTTC. It translates to CASSLPGRVKSYGYTF. Based on the CDR3 plus reference TRBV7-3 and TRBJ1-2, the full variable domain is GAGVSQTPSNKVTEKGKYVELRCDPISGHTALYWYRQSLGQGPEFLIYFQGTGAADDSGLPNDRFFAVRPEGSVSTLKIQRTERGDSAVYLCASSLPGRVKSYGYTFGSGTRLTVV.

Details on this clonotype: Sequence at one end of the junction differs from germline and may be a read error. The chain recombines TRBV25-1 with TRBJ2-1; 8 nucleotides line up with TRBD1. This CDR3 is built from 15 residues. Germline CDR1 MGHDK, CDR2 SYGVNS. The CDR3 spells CAGSEYHQGANEQFF. DNA for the CDR3: TGTGCCGGCAGTGAATACCACCAGGGGGCCAATGAGCAGTTCTTC. Full variable domain (rest looked up from reference TRBV25-1 and TRBJ2-1): EADIYQTPRYLVIGTGKKITLECSQTMGHDKMYWYQQDPGMELHLIHYSYGVNSTEKGDLSSESTVSRIRTEHFPLTLESARPSHTSQYLCAGSEYHQGANEQFFGPGTRLTVL.

The chain links TRBV12-3 or TRBV12-4 to TRBJ2-4, with 8 bases aligning to TRBD1. The tail of the sequence fits TRBJ2-5 better, so the J call may be wrong. The CDR3 consists of 15 residues. The CDR3 here is CASSYGTGGRETQYF. The CDR3 DNA reads TGTGCCAGCAGTTACGGAACAGGGGGTCGGGAGACCCAGTACTTC.

This sequence joins TRBV3-1 and TRBJ2-1; 8 bases align to TRBD2. V lost 6 bases and J lost 9; bases outside the gene matches: 10. The length of the CDR3 is 14 residues. Germline V gene sequence: CDR1 LGHDT, CDR2 YNNKEL (reference sequence). CDR3 sequence (DNA): TGTGCCAGCAGTCCGACGGGAGGGCCTGGTGAGCAGTTCTTC. This sequence encodes CASSPTGGPGEQFF.

The rearrangement links TRBV6-6 to TRBJ2-1; 9 bases map to TRBD2. The CDR3 contains 17 residues. The germline V gene has CDR1 MNHNY and CDR2 SVGAGI (reference sequence). J was trimmed by 3 bases and V by 2 bases; bases with no gene match: 8. This CDR3 is CASSYTLAGEGYNEQFF. The DNA of the CDR3 is TGTGCCAGCAGTTACACTTTAGCGGGAGAGGGCTACAATGAGCAGTTCTTC.

This clonotype was seen a few times. V and J are TRBV10-3 and TRBJ2-1; 8 bases match TRBD2. CDR3 size: 16 residues. After removal of 3 bases from V and 5 bases from J, the junction contained 9 bases not matched to a gene. Per the germline V gene, CDR1 is ENHRY and CDR2 is SYGVKD. The DNA of the CDR3 is TGTGCCATCAGTGACGGCAAGCGGGAGACAAACAATGAGCAGTTCTTC. As protein: CAISDGKRETNNEQFF.

This chain uses TRBV5-1 with TRBJ2-3, with D unresolved. Germline CDR1 SGHRS, CDR2 YFSETQ. CDR3 length equals 12 residues. Trimming left V 2 bases short and J 7 bases short, with 8 bases between. CDR3 DNA: TGCGCCAGCAGCTTAGGAAGCAATACGCAGTATTTT. Its translation: CASSLGSNTQYF.

The rearrangement uses TRBV20-1 and TRBJ2-5; 7 bases are shared with TRBD1. The germline V gene has CDR1 DFQATT and CDR2 SNEGSKA (reference sequence). V gave up 5 bases and J gave up 1 base; unmatched junction bases: 4. This CDR3 has 13 residues. The CDR3 here is CSAPRTGQETQYF. The CDR3 coding sequence is TGCAGTGCTCCTAGGACAGGCCAAGAGACCCAGTACTTC.

V usage is TRBV6-2 or TRBV6-3 and J usage is TRBJ2-6; unclear D gene. The CDR3 sequence is 17 residues long. Germline loops: CDR1 MNHEY, CDR2 SVGEGT. The ends were cut back, 2 bases at V and 0 bases at J, with 11 bases in the middle. DNA for the CDR3: TGTGCCAGCAGTTACGGACCAGTCCCCTCTGGGGCCAACGTCCTGACTTTC. It translates to CASSYGPVPSGANVLTF.

This clonotype occurred a few times. V and J are TRBV6-2 or TRBV6-3 and TRBJ2-7, with 14 nucleotides matching TRBD2. Losses at the gene ends were 7 bases for V and 9 bases for J; bases not matched to a gene: 14. The CDR3 spans 16 residues. Germline V CDR1 and CDR2: MNHEY, SVGEGT. The CDR3 spells CASNPQPGLAGEAQYF. CDR3 sequence (DNA): TGTGCCAGCAACCCGCAACCGGGACTAGCGGGAGAGGCGCAGTACTTC.

This clonotype appeared many times. The rearrangement links TRBV10-3 to TRBJ2-1; D possibly corresponds to TRBD2 (5 bases). V lost 3 bases, J lost 6 bases, and 9 bases lay in between. Germline-derived CDR1 and CDR2 are ENHRY and SYGVKD. This CDR3 contains 13 residues. CDR3 sequence (DNA): TGTGCCATCAGTGACTGGACTGCCAATGAGCAGTTCTTC. It yields the protein CAISDWTANEQFF.

The chain carries TRBV28 and TRBJ1-3; D is possibly TRBD1 (5 bases). The germline V and J ends were trimmed by 8 bases and 1 base, with 12 bases remaining between them. The germline gives CDR1 MDHEN, CDR2 SYDVKM. This CDR3 is 14 amino acids long. For the CDR3, the DNA is TGTGCCAGCGTCAGCGGGGGGTCTGGAAACACCATATATTTT. Its translation is CASVSGGSGNTIYF.

This chain links TRBV6-2 or TRBV6-3 with TRBJ2-3; TRBD2 might be the D (6 bases). Trimming shortened V by 10 bases and J by 1 base, and 15 bases separated the two germline ends. The CDR3 has 14 amino acids. The germline V gene encodes CDR1 MNHEY and CDR2 SVGEGT. The CDR3 is CATKHSGRTDTQYF. The CDR3 DNA is TGTGCCACCAAACATAGCGGACGCACAGATACGCAGTATTTT.

The chain joins TRBV12-3 or TRBV12-4 to TRBJ2-1, with D unclear. The CDR3 totals 11 residues. The V gene lost 11 bases and the J gene lost 6 bases, with 11 bases spanning the gap. CDR3 DNA: TGTGCCGGCACCCTGGGCAATGAGCAGTTCTTC. Protein: CAGTLGNEQFF.

The chain joins TRBV20-1 to TRBJ1-2; no firm D call. This CDR3 has 11 residues. Trimming removed 3 bases from V and 4 bases from J, with 6 bases in between. Per germline, CDR1 DFQATT and CDR2 SNEGSKA (reference sequence). CDR3 residues: CSAREVYGYTF. The DNA for the CDR3 is TGCAGTGCTAGGGAGGTCTATGGCTACACCTTC.